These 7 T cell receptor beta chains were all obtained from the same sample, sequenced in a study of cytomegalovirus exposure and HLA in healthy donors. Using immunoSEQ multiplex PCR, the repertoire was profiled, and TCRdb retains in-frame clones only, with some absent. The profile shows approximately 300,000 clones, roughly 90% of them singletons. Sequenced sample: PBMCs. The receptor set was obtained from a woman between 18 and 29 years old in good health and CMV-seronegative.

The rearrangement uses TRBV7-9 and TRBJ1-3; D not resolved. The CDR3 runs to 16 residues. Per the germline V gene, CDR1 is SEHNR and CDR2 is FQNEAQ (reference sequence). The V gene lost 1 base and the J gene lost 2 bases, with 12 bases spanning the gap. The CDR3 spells CASSLVQNLPGNTIYF. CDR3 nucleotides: TGTGCCAGCAGCTTAGTACAGAACCTCCCTGGAAACACCATATATTTT.

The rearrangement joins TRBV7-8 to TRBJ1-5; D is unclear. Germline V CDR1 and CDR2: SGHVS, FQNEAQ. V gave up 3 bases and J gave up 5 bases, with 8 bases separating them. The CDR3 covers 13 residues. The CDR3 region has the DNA TGTGCCAGCAGCTTGATCCCGGATCAGCCCCAGCATTTT. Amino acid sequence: CASSLIPDQPQHF.

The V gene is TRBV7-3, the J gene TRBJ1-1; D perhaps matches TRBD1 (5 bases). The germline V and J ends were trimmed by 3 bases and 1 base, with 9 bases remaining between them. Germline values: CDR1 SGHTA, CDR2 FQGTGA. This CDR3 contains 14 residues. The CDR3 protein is CASSFQGPNTEAFF. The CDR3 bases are TGTGCCAGCAGCTTTCAGGGCCCGAACACTGAAGCTTTCTTT.

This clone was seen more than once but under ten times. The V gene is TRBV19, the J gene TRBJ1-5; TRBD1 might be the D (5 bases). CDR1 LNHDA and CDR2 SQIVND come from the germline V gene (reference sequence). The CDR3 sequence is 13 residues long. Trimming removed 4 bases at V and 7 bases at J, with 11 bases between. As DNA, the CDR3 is TGTGCCAGTAGTACAGGGTTTCGGCAGCCCCAGCATTTT. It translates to CASSTGFRQPQHF. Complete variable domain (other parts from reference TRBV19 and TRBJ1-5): DGGITQSPKYLFRKEGQNVTLSCEQNLNHDAMYWYRQDPGQGLRLIYYSQIVNDFQKGDIAEGYSVSREKKESFPLTVTSAQKNPTAFYLCASSTGFRQPQHFGDGTRLSIL.

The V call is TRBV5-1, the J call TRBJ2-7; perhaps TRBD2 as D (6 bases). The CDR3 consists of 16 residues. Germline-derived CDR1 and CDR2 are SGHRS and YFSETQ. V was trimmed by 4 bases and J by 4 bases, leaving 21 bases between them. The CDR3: CASSSLGGGVSYEQYF. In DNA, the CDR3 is TGCGCCAGCAGCAGTCTTGGGGGAGGTGTCTCGTACGAGCAGTACTTC.

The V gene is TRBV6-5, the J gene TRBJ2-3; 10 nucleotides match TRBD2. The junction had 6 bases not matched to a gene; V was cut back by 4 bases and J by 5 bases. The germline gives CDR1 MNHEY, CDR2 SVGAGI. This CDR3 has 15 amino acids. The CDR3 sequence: CASSSLAGAVDTQYF. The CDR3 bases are TGTGCCAGCAGTTCTCTAGCGGGAGCTGTAGATACGCAGTATTTT.

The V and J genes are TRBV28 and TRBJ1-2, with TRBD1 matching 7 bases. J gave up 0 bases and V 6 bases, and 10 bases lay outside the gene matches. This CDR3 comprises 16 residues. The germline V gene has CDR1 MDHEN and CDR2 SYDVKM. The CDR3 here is CASRAPTGAANYGYTF. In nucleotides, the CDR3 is TGTGCCAGCAGGGCACCAACAGGGGCGGCTAACTATGGCTACACCTTC.